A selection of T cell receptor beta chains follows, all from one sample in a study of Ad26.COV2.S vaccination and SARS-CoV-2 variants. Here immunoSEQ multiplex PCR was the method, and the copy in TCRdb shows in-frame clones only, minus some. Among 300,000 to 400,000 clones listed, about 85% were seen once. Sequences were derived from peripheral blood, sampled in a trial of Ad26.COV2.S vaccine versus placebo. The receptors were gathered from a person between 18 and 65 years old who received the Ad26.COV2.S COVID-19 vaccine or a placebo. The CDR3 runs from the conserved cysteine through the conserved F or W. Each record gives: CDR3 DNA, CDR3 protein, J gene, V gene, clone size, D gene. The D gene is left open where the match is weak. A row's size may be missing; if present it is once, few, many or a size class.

cdr3_nt: TGTGCCAGTAGTCTGAGCGGGGGGAGCATAGATACGCAGTATTTT
cdr3_aa: CASSLSGGSIDTQYF
j_call: TRBJ2-3
v_call: TRBV19
clone_size: .
d_call: TRBD2

cdr3_nt: TGTGCCAGCAGTTTAAGGTTACGGAATCAGCCCCAGCATTTT
cdr3_aa: CASSLRLRNQPQHF
j_call: TRBJ1-5
v_call: TRBV27
clone_size: .
d_call: .

cdr3_nt: TGTGCCTGGAAACGAGCCGGGTTTGGAAACACCATATATTTT
cdr3_aa: CAWKRAGFGNTIYF
j_call: TRBJ1-3
v_call: TRBV30
clone_size: .
d_call: .

cdr3_nt: TGTGCCAGCAGGGCAGCGGGGGCTATCACAGATACGCAGTATTTT
cdr3_aa: CASRAAGAITDTQYF
j_call: TRBJ2-3
v_call: TRBV6-5
clone_size: .
d_call: TRBD2

cdr3_nt: TGTGCCAGCAGCCAGCGGGACAGGACCTTAGCCAAAAACATTCAGTACTTC
cdr3_aa: CASSQRDRTLAKNIQYF
j_call: TRBJ2-4
v_call: TRBV3-1/TRBV3-2
clone_size: .
d_call: TRBD1

cdr3_nt: TGTGCCAGCTTACAAGTTGGAAATCAGCCCCAGCATTTT
cdr3_aa: CASLQVGNQPQHF
j_call: TRBJ1-5
v_call: TRBV25-1
clone_size: .
d_call: .

cdr3_nt: TGTGCCAGCAGCCATCCTTCCTTGTATAGGGGGCGGGAGACCCAGTACTTC
cdr3_aa: CASSHPSLYRGRETQYF
j_call: TRBJ2-5
v_call: TRBV3-1/TRBV3-2
clone_size: .
d_call: TRBD1

cdr3_nt: TGCGCCAGCAGCCAAGGCGGGGGTGCCTCCGGGGAGCTGTTTTTT
cdr3_aa: CASSQGGGASGELFF
j_call: TRBJ2-2
v_call: TRBV4-3
clone_size: few
d_call: TRBD2

cdr3_nt: TGTGCCAGCAGCCGTGGTATGGGTCAACGATTGTCCGGGGAGCTGTTTTTT
cdr3_aa: CASSRGMGQRLSGELFF
j_call: TRBJ2-2
v_call: TRBV7-9
clone_size: .
d_call: .

cdr3_nt: TGTGCCTGGGCACAGGGAAATAATTCACCCCTCCACTTT
cdr3_aa: CAWAQGNNSPLHF
j_call: TRBJ1-6
v_call: TRBV30
clone_size: .
d_call: .

cdr3_nt: TGTGCCAGCAGTCGACAGGGGTTTGATTCACCCCTCCACTTT
cdr3_aa: CASSRQGFDSPLHF
j_call: TRBJ1-6
v_call: TRBV27
clone_size: .
d_call: TRBD1

cdr3_nt: TGTGCCATCTCAGAGACTAGCTCTTCCTACGAGCAGTACTTC
cdr3_aa: CAISETSSSYEQYF
j_call: TRBJ2-7
v_call: TRBV10-3
clone_size: .
d_call: TRBD2

cdr3_nt: TGTGCCAGCAGCATAGCGGGGGGCGCCTACGAGCAGTACTTC
cdr3_aa: CASSIAGGAYEQYF
j_call: TRBJ2-7
v_call: TRBV7-2
clone_size: .
d_call: TRBD2

cdr3_nt: TGTGCCAGCAGACCTGACAGGGGGACCTACAATGAGCAGTTCTTC
cdr3_aa: CASRPDRGTYNEQFF
j_call: TRBJ2-1
v_call: TRBV6-5
clone_size: .
d_call: TRBD1

cdr3_nt: TGTGCCAGCAGCTCACCGGGACTAGCGGGACGGTGGGGCCTCGACGAGCAGTACTTC
cdr3_aa: CASSSPGLAGRWGLDEQYF
j_call: TRBJ2-7
v_call: TRBV7-9
clone_size: .
d_call: TRBD2

cdr3_nt: TGTGCCAGCAAGGCAGGGAATAATTCACCCCTCCACTTT
cdr3_aa: CASKAGNNSPLHF
j_call: TRBJ1-6
v_call: TRBV28
clone_size: once
d_call: .

cdr3_nt: TGTGCCAGCAGCGAGGGGACAGGGAGGGAGACCCAGTACTTC
cdr3_aa: CASSEGTGRETQYF
j_call: TRBJ2-5
v_call: TRBV9
clone_size: .
d_call: TRBD1

cdr3_nt: TGTGCCAGCAGTTTAAGATGGCAGGGTGCGGTGGAGACCCAGTACTTC
cdr3_aa: CASSLRWQGAVETQYF
j_call: TRBJ2-5
v_call: TRBV28
clone_size: .
d_call: .

cdr3_nt: TGTGCCAGCAGGAAGGGGGCCGGGACAGCATATTACGAGCAGTACTTC
cdr3_aa: CASRKGAGTAYYEQYF
j_call: TRBJ2-7
v_call: TRBV27
clone_size: .
d_call: TRBD1

cdr3_nt: TGCAGCGTTGAACGCGGGAACTATGGCTACACCTTC
cdr3_aa: CSVERGNYGYTF
j_call: TRBJ1-2
v_call: TRBV29-1
clone_size: .
d_call: .

cdr3_nt: TGTGCCAGCTCACCTGGACAGGCTGACTCCTACGAGCAGTACTTC
cdr3_aa: CASSPGQADSYEQYF
j_call: TRBJ2-7
v_call: TRBV18
clone_size: few
d_call: TRBD1

cdr3_nt: TGTGCCAGCAGTTTTCAGCTCTATGGCTACACCTTC
cdr3_aa: CASSFQLYGYTF
j_call: TRBJ1-2
v_call: TRBV12-3/TRBV12-4
clone_size: .
d_call: .

cdr3_nt: TGCGCCAGTAAAAGAACCGAGGGTGAAAAACTGTTTTTT
cdr3_aa: CASKRTEGEKLFF
j_call: TRBJ1-4
v_call: TRBV5-1
clone_size: .
d_call: .